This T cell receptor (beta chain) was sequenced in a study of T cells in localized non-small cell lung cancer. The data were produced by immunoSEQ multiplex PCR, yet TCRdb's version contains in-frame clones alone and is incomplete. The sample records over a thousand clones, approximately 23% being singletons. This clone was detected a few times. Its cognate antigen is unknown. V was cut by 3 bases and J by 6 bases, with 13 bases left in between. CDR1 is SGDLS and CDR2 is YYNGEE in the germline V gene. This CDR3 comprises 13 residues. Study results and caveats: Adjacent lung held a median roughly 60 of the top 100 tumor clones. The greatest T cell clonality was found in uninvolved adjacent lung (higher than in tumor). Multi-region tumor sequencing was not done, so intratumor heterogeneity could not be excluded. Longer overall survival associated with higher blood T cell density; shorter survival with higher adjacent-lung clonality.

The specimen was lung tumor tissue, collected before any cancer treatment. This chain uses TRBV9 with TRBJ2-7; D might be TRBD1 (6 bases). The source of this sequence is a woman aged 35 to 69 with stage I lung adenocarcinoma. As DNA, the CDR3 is TGTGCCAGCAGCGCGGGGACACGATTCGAGCAGTACTTC. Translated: CASSAGTRFEQYF.